The clone carrying this T cell receptor beta chain turned up a few times. No antigen is known for it. This sample is part of a study of response to subunit inactivated influenza vaccine. Germline V gives CDR1 SGHAT, CDR2 FQNNGV. This CDR3 has 18 residues. V dropped 1 base and J dropped 6; count of bases not matched to a gene: 13. Findings and caveats of the study: A suggestion made by the authors is that each seasonal influenza vaccination recruits few new T cells.

TCRdb recomputed calls from the RT-PCR reads with MiXCR, one row per CDR3 protein. The sample has roughly 790,000 distinct CDR3 sequences; 20% to 25% are singletons. The clonotype was recovered from a man in his fifties who received an inactivated influenza vaccine. V usage is TRBV11-2 and J usage is TRBJ2-1; 9 bases agree with TRBD2. The source was PBMCs from blood, collected more than 4 days after vaccination. Written as DNA, the CDR3 is TGTGCCAGCAGCTTAGGTCGGTTTGCGGCGGGGGGGGGCAATGAGCAGTTCTTC. As protein: CASSLGRFAAGGGNEQFF.